The clone carrying this TCR beta chain was recorded once. Its antigen is as yet unknown. The sample belongs to a study of shared clonotypes between healthy human individuals. Per the germline V gene, CDR1 is SQVTM and CDR2 is ANQGSEA. The CDR3 covers 13 residues. Trimming removed 1 base from V and 4 bases from J, with 10 bases in between. Regarding the study as a whole: The researchers took only blood, and tissue repertoires probably look different.

The deep-level immunoSEQ assay was used. PCR replicates from unsorted PBMC used 250 to 300 ng DNA, and this amount was around 28,000 T cell genomes. Original processing methods: Filtering differed because ImmunoSEQ produced junction-only sequences that carried no quality scores. Generated by immunoSEQ multiplex PCR, the TCRdb table keeps only in-frame clones and is missing some. V and J calls plus clone size are reproduced from that table; the DNA served to infer D and trimming. The sample consists of about 560,000 clones, roughly four fifths of them appearing once. Material for sequencing was PBMCs. The chain has TRBV29-1 and TRBJ2-5, with D possibly being TRBD2 (5 bases). The receptor was isolated from a woman in her forties in good health. Some clones in this sample may be carry-over from other donors' samples. CDR3: CSVEGVARETQYF. The CDR3 nucleotides are TGCAGCGTTGAAGGGGTAGCGAGAGAGACCCAGTACTTC.